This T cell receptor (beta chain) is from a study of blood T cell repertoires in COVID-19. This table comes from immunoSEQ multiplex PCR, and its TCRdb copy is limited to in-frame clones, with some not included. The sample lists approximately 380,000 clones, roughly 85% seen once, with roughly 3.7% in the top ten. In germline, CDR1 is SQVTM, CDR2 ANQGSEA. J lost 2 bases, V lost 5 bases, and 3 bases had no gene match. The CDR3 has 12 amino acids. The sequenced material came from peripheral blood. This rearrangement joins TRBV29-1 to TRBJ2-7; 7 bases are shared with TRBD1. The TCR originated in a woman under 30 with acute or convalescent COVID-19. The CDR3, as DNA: TGCAGCGTTAGAGGACAGGCCTACGAGCAGTACTTC. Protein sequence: CSVRGQAYEQYF.